The 2 T cell receptor beta chains below were found in one sample sequenced in a study of T cells in Graves' hyperthyroidism and ophthalmopathy. Amplification yielded TCR beta CDR3 regions, with RNA transcripts as the source. HTBI primers drove first-round RT-PCR of the TCR CDR3. TCRdb independently ran MiXCR on the multiplex PCR reads; one entry per CDR3 protein. The repertoire holds fewer than 500,000 distinct CDR3 sequences, with roughly 13% as singletons. Material: blood. These receptors were collected from a man between 25 and 39 years old with Graves' hyperthyroidism that later progressed to Graves' ophthalmopathy.

This rearrangement joins TRBV5-6 to TRBJ2-3; D is unresolved. The CDR3 spans 11 residues. V lost 7 bases and J lost 8, with 11 bases in between. Germline-derived CDR1 and CDR2 are SGHDT and YYEEEE. As DNA, the CDR3 is TGTGCCAGCCACCTCTGGGGTACGCAGTATTTT. It encodes CASHLWGTQYF.

The table lists this clonotype with many counts. V is TRBV28 and J is TRBJ1-5; 10 bases align to TRBD1. Trimming at V came to 6 bases and at J to 3 bases, leaving 5 bases not matched to a gene. This CDR3 is built from 15 residues. Looked up from germline, CDR1 is MDHEN and CDR2 is SYDVKM. The CDR3 sequence: CASRRGQGNNQPQHF. CDR3 coding DNA: TGTGCCAGCAGACGGGGACAGGGGAACAATCAGCCCCAGCATTTT.